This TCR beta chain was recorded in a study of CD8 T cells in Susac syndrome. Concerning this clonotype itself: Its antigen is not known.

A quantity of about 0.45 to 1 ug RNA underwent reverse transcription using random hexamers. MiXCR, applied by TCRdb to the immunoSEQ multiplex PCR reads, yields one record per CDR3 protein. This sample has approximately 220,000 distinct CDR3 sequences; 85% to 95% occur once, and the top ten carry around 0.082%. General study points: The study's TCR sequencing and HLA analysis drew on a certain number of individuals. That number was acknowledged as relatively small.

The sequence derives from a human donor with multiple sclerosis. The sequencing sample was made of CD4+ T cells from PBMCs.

CDR3 nucleotide sequence: TGCAGTGCTAGGGCTAGCGGGGGACTTCAAGAGACCCAGTACTTC. Translating gives CSARASGGLQETQYF. The J gene is TRBJ2-5, the V gene TRBV20-1; 10 positions match TRBD2. The CDR3 loop spans 15 amino acids. Germline-derived CDR1 and CDR2 are DFQATT and SNEGSKA (reference sequence). Trimming cost V 3 bases and J 2 bases; bases outside gene matches: 6.